Each of the 21 T cell receptor beta chains below was sequenced from the same sample in a study of blood T cell repertoires in COVID-19. Profiling relied on immunoSEQ multiplex PCR, and the TCRdb table lists in-frame clones only, not all of them. The repertoire consists of 130,000 to 150,000 clones, with just under 90% occurring once and the leading ten covering 8.6%. The sequencing input was peripheral blood. These receptors came from a woman between 50 and 59 years old with active or convalescent COVID-19.

The chain joins TRBV4-2 to TRBJ2-2, with D possibly TRBD1 on 5 matching bases. CDR1 is LGHNA and CDR2 is YNFKEQ in the germline V gene. V was trimmed by 0 bases and J by 5 bases, leaving 7 bases between them. The CDR3 runs 14 residues. The CDR3 here is CASSQDRVTGELFF. The CDR3 bases are TGTGCCAGCAGCCAAGACAGGGTGACCGGGGAGCTGTTTTTT.

The CDR3 sequence is CASSYSRDYTDTQYF. The CDR3 nucleotides read TGTGCCAGCAGTTACTCCCGGGACTACACAGATACGCAGTATTTT. This chain joins TRBV6-5 and TRBJ2-3; TRBD2 matches at 7 bases. V lost 0 bases to trimming and J lost 2 bases; unmatched junction nucleotides: 2. CDR1 and CDR2 (germline): MNHEY, SVGAGI. This CDR3 is built from 15 residues.

The chain recombines TRBV4-1 with TRBJ1-3; D is perhaps TRBD1 (6 bases). The CDR3 is 15 residues long. CDR1 is MGHRA and CDR2 is YSYEKL in the germline V gene. V lost 0 bases, J lost 2 bases, and 8 bases lay in between. The CDR3 reads CASSQDAGAGNTIYF. The CDR3, as DNA: TGCGCCAGCAGCCAAGATGCAGGGGCTGGAAACACCATATATTTT.

This clone was picked up one time. The genes are TRBV4-3 and TRBJ1-2; maybe TRBD1 (5 bases). V was clipped by 5 bases and J by 5 bases, with 15 bases between them. Germline loops: CDR1 LGHNA, CDR2 YSLEER. The CDR3 is 14 residues long. The chain's CDR3 is CASSLSQGRYGYTF. The DNA for the CDR3 is TGCGCCAGCAGCTTGTCCCAGGGTAGATATGGCTACACCTTC.

The J gene is TRBJ1-2, the V gene TRBV24-1, with D hard to call. The germline gives CDR1 KGHDR, CDR2 SFDVKD. The ends were cut back, 4 bases at V and 8 bases at J, with 7 bases in the middle. CDR3 length equals 11 residues. The CDR3 DNA is TGTGCCACCAGTGACGAGCGGGGCTACACCTTC. Its protein product is CATSDERGYTF.

The chain is built from TRBV30 and TRBJ1-5; possibly TRBD1 for D (6 bases). V was shortened by 0 bases and J by 4 bases, with 10 bases between the two germline ends. The germline V gene has CDR1 GTSNPN and CDR2 SVGIG (reference sequence). This CDR3 has 14 amino acids. CDR3 protein: CAWSVGTLNQPQHF. In nucleotides, the CDR3 is TGTGCCTGGAGTGTTGGGACACTTAATCAGCCCCAGCATTTT.

A single count supports this clone. This chain links TRBV7-9 with TRBJ2-1, with D possibly being TRBD1 (6 bases). CDR3 length equals 15 residues. Trimming cost V 5 bases and J 6 bases, with 17 bases left between them. Germline CDR1 SEHNR, CDR2 FQNEAQ (reference sequence). This CDR3 is CASSPGQSRSNEQFF. As DNA, the CDR3 is TGTGCCAGCAGCCCCGGACAGAGCCGGAGCAATGAGCAGTTCTTC.

The chain uses TRBV12-3 or TRBV12-4 and TRBJ1-2, with 7 bases identical to TRBD1. The CDR3 length is 11 residues. V gave up 6 bases and J gave up 7 bases; unmatched junction bases: 2. CDR3 amino acids: CASSQGVGYTF. CDR3 DNA sequence: TGTGCCAGCAGCCAGGGGGTTGGCTACACCTTC.

The J gene is TRBJ1-2, the V gene TRBV12-5; D is ambiguous. Per germline, CDR1 LGHNT and CDR2 FRNRAP. V was pared by 5 bases and J by 13 bases, with 17 bases between. The CDR3 sequence is 12 residues long. Here the CDR3 DNA reads TGTGCTAGTGGTCCCAGTAGCGTACGCCTCACCTTC. Translated, it gives CASGPSSVRLTF.

A few counts support this clone. The rearrangement joins TRBV4-3 to TRBJ1-2; the D gene is possibly TRBD1 (6 bases). V was shortened by 0 bases and J by 4 bases, with 12 bases between the two germline ends. Germline V CDR1 and CDR2: LGHNA, YSLEER. CDR3 length equals 15 residues. CDR3 sequence (DNA): TGCGCCAGCAGCCAAGATCTTAAGGGGGTCTATGGCTACACCTTC. Its protein is CASSQDLKGVYGYTF.

This sequence joins TRBV5-5 and TRBJ2-1; 11 bases align to TRBD1. The CDR3 runs to 16 residues. Trimming removed 0 bases from V and 10 bases from J; junction bases left unmatched: 9. The germline V gene encodes CDR1 SGHKS and CDR2 YYEKEE (reference sequence). For the CDR3, the DNA is TGTGCCAGCAGCTTGGAAGGACAGGGGGCGTTCGGAGAGCAGTTCTTC. It yields the protein CASSLEGQGAFGEQFF.

The genes are TRBV6-1 and TRBJ1-2, with TRBD1 matching over 8 bases. V was pared by 3 bases and J by 2 bases, with 5 bases of the junction left unmatched. This CDR3 comprises 15 residues. From germline, CDR1 is MNHNS and CDR2 SASEGT. This CDR3 reads CASSDQGAGNYGYTF. CDR3 coding DNA: TGTGCCAGCAGTGACCAGGGGGCGGGGAACTATGGCTACACCTTC.

The J gene is TRBJ1-1, the V gene TRBV2; TRBD1 is a possible D gene (5 bases). The V end lost 5 bases, the J end lost 3 bases, and 10 bases lay between the germline ends. CDR1 and CDR2 from the germline V gene are SNHLY and FYNNEI. The CDR3 spans 13 residues. This CDR3 is CASSRGAYTEAFF. The CDR3 nucleotides are TGTGCCAGCAGTAGGGGCGCATACACTGAAGCTTTCTTT.

CDR3 loop: CASSSGRQGRSEKLFF. CDR3 nucleotide sequence: TGCGCCAGCAGCTCCGGACGACAGGGACGGAGTGAAAAACTGTTTTTT. The V gene is TRBV5-1, the J gene TRBJ1-4; 7 bases agree with TRBD1. CDR3 length: 16 amino acids. The germline V gene encodes CDR1 SGHRS and CDR2 YFSETQ. J gave up 7 bases and V 3 bases, and 12 bases lay outside the gene matches.

This sequence joins TRBV5-1 and TRBJ1-6; 8 bases are shared with TRBD1. The CDR3 loop spans 15 amino acids. The ends lost 4 bases at V and 6 bases at J; junction bases unmatched: 6. Germline CDR1 SGHRS, CDR2 YFSETQ. DNA for the CDR3: TGCGCCAGCAGCGCAGGGACAGGCGCTAATTCACCCCTCCACTTT. It yields the protein CASSAGTGANSPLHF.

This chain links TRBV7-8 with TRBJ2-1; 7 bases line up with TRBD2. This CDR3 is built from 14 residues. CDR1 is SGHVS and CDR2 is FQNEAQ in the germline V gene. V shed 7 bases, J shed 5 bases, and the junction held 8 bases outside the gene matches. The CDR3 here is CASKAGENDNEQFF. The CDR3 region has the DNA TGTGCCAGCAAGGCGGGAGAGAATGACAATGAGCAGTTCTTC.

This sequence joins TRBV6-6 and TRBJ2-5; 8 bases are a match to TRBD1. With V trimmed by 2 bases and J by 3 bases, 8 bases remained unmatched. CDR3 length: 16 amino acids. Germline CDR1 reads MNHNY; CDR2 reads SVGAGI (reference sequence). The CDR3 bases are TGTGCCAGCAGTTACCCGATGACAGGGGAGGAAGAGACCCAGTACTTC. Translated: CASSYPMTGEEETQYF.

The rearrangement links TRBV25-1 to TRBJ1-2; 10 bases match TRBD1. J gave up 4 bases and V 5 bases, and 13 bases lay outside the gene matches. This CDR3 is 17 amino acids long. The germline CDR1 and CDR2 sequences are MGHDK and SYGVNS. The CDR3 here is CASSPPPGQGQVYGYTF. CDR3 bases: TGTGCCAGCAGTCCCCCTCCGGGACAGGGGCAGGTCTATGGCTACACCTTC.

The J gene is TRBJ1-1, the V gene TRBV11-2; 10 bases align to TRBD1. Trimming cost V 1 base and J 3 bases; bases outside gene matches: 8. Germline V gene sequence: CDR1 SGHAT, CDR2 FQNNGV. The CDR3 sequence is 17 residues long. The CDR3, as DNA: TGTGCCAGCAGCTTAGTTCCGGACAGGGGGGCGGACACTGAAGCTTTCTTT. It encodes CASSLVPDRGADTEAFF.

The chain links TRBV6-1 to TRBJ2-3; 8 bases match TRBD1. This CDR3 spans 15 amino acids. Trimming cost V 2 bases and J 0 bases; bases outside gene matches: 1. CDR1 and CDR2 (germline): MNHNS, SASEGT. In nucleotides, the CDR3 is TGTGCCAGCAGTGAATACAGGGGGAGCACAGATACGCAGTATTTT. As protein: CASSEYRGSTDTQYF.

The chain joins TRBV4-3 to TRBJ1-1; 7 positions agree with TRBD1. Losses at the gene ends were 0 bases for V and 4 bases for J; bases not matched to a gene: 5. The CDR3 sequence is 15 residues long. Germline lookup yields CDR1 LGHNA and CDR2 YSLEER. The CDR3 protein is CASSQEGGAVTEAFF. In DNA, the CDR3 is TGCGCCAGCAGCCAAGAAGGGGGCGCCGTCACTGAAGCTTTCTTT.